This entry features one T cell receptor (beta chain) sequence. Libraries of TCR beta came from iRepertoire HTBI primers plus Arm-PCR of CDR3 regions. From the multiplex PCR reads, TCRdb called clonotypes with MiXCR, one entry per CDR3 protein. The sample shows 350,000 to 450,000 distinct CDR3 sequences, more than 12% of them seen only once. The sample's time point: newly diagnosed GD, antithyroid drugs for less than 3 months. TCR sequences were obtained from RNA taken from PBMCs. V lost 7 bases to trimming and J lost 9 bases, with 24 bases between them. CDR1 and CDR2 from the germline V gene are MNHNS and SASEGT. There are 16 residues in the CDR3. This entry belongs to a study of regulatory T cells in long-lasting Graves disease. The sample was also reused in another study, on T cells in Graves' hyperthyroidism and ophthalmopathy.

The rearrangement uses TRBV6-1 and TRBJ2-2; D perhaps matches TRBD2 (6 bases). This TCR derives from a woman aged 25 to 39 with Graves disease. The specimen comprised peripheral blood mononuclear cells (PBMCs), sampled at new diagnosis, from a patient treated with antithyroid drugs. DNA of the CDR3: TGTGCCAGCACCTCCTCCCGAGGAGGGAGTCTACGGGAGCTGTTTTTT. Residues: CASTSSRGGSLRELFF.